The rows below give T cell receptor beta chains drawn from one sample of a study of T cells in Graves' hyperthyroidism and ophthalmopathy. TCRdb re-derived calls from the multiplex PCR reads in MiXCR, one entry per CDR3 protein. Of about 640,000 distinct CDR3 sequences listed, about 15% are singletons. The sample was blood. The receptors shown here come from a woman in her 50s with Graves' ophthalmopathy. Both conserved end residues are trimmed from each CDR3. Expanded clones are given a class, and other clones once, few, many or no size at all.

CDR3	J	size	V	length
ASSKRTSDTDTQY	TRBJ2-3	many	TRBV5-1	13
ASSYTRTSGYNEQF	TRBJ2-1	many	TRBV6-2/TRBV6-3	14
ASSYRFGNQPQH	TRBJ1-5	many	TRBV12-3/TRBV12-4	12
AWSVPWTGSHEQF	TRBJ2-1	few	TRBV30	13
ASSSRDRTPNYGYT	TRBJ1-2	many	TRBV28	14
ASSPLRDYEQY	TRBJ2-7	many	TRBV12-3/TRBV12-4	11
SARDVSLVENIQY	TRBJ2-4	few	TRBV20-1	13
ASSYVWGVEQY	TRBJ2-7	NA	TRBV6-1	11
ATSRDLWTYGYT	TRBJ1-2	NA	TRBV15	12
ASSLAIDHNYGYT	TRBJ1-2	once	TRBV7-2	13
SATPTDTQY	TRBJ2-3	many	TRBV20-1	9
ATTQGNQPQH	TRBJ1-5	many	TRBV19	10
ASSVGSENTEAF	TRBJ1-1	NA	TRBV9	12
ASPPFGDPRLTEAF	TRBJ1-1	many	TRBV28	14
AISDRRNEAF	TRBJ1-1	few	TRBV10-3	10
ASSPRVDSNQPQH	TRBJ1-5	NA	TRBV12-3/TRBV12-4	13
SASVASSNQPQH	TRBJ1-5	many	TRBV20-1	12
SILEWDRGNTQY	TRBJ2-3	many	TRBV29-1	12
ASSPPGLPQETQY	TRBJ2-5	many	TRBV9	13
ASSLGGTSGSNEQF	TRBJ2-1	many	TRBV7-7	14
ASSLNRGSGENEQF	TRBJ2-1	many	TRBV12-3/TRBV12-4	14
SASRLKETQY	TRBJ2-5	many	TRBV20-1	10
ASSATGSTNEKLF	TRBJ1-4	NA	TRBV19	13
SATTRVNTGELF	TRBJ2-2	NA	TRBV20-1	12
ASSSIAGGGAGELF	TRBJ2-2	few	TRBV7-3	14
ASRPAPLNEKLF	TRBJ1-4	NA	TRBV28	12
ASSFLREASTDTQY	TRBJ2-3	many	TRBV27	14
ASSLNRGDYGYT	TRBJ1-2	many	TRBV7-2	12
ASSQTIGGTEAF	TRBJ1-1	many	TRBV7-3	12
ASSQAPDQPQH	TRBJ1-5	many	TRBV18	11
SAHTGGLTEAF	TRBJ1-1	many	TRBV29-1	11
ASSSGRNSYEQY	TRBJ2-7	many	TRBV7-9	12
ASSGQGAGNTGELF	TRBJ2-2	many	TRBV2	14
SGGRGQDYGYT	TRBJ1-2	many	TRBV20-1	11
SVEDHFKETQY	TRBJ2-5	NA	TRBV29-1	11
ASSLAAGTYYGYT	TRBJ1-2	many	TRBV7-2	13
ASSLDRLAGVEQF	TRBJ2-1	few	TRBV11-2	13
ASSGKRSLAGIYEQY	TRBJ2-7	many	TRBV7-9	15
ASKGQYMNTEAF	TRBJ1-1	many	TRBV6-2/TRBV6-3	12
ASSPSRGSNKGGELF	TRBJ2-2	many	TRBV18	15
SAPEGMGYEQY	TRBJ2-7	many	TRBV20-1	11
ASSSRTQY	TRBJ2-5	NA	TRBV25-1	8
ASSPDRGGNYGYT	TRBJ1-2	few	TRBV7-2	13
ASSYLQGPHEQY	TRBJ2-7	many	TRBV6-1	12
ASSLWAGGRLAENNEQF	TRBJ2-1	many	TRBV7-9	17
ASSEDGTSGNTIY	TRBJ1-3	NA	TRBV6-1	13
ASRAYGYT	TRBJ1-2	many	TRBV2	8
ASSLLSRSTDTQY	TRBJ2-3	many	TRBV28	13
ASSGRTSGYEQY	TRBJ2-7	NA	TRBV28	12
SARGLAPANTGELF	TRBJ2-2	few	TRBV20-1	14
ASSFGFGVWDYNYEQY	TRBJ2-7	many	TRBV5-1	16
ASSLWETGQY	TRBJ2-7	few	TRBV7-9	10
AIQGIVNTEAF	TRBJ1-1	many	TRBV10-3	11
AWSGLPAQETQY	TRBJ2-5	many	TRBV30	12
SARDLLGETSYEQY	TRBJ2-7	many	TRBV20-1	14
ASSWDSRTYEQY	TRBJ2-7	NA	TRBV5-1	12
ASSLSSLVLGQDYEQY	TRBJ2-7	many	TRBV27	16
ASSPGQGPEAF	TRBJ1-1	many	TRBV3-1	11
ASSLSGRGMDTQY	TRBJ2-3	many	TRBV28	13